Sequencing of this T cell receptor (beta chain) was carried out in a study of cytomegalovirus exposure and HLA in healthy donors. This PCR relied on a set of 60 Vbeta primers and 13 Jbeta primers. The assay was immunoSEQ multiplex PCR, and TCRdb's table has in-frame clones only and misses some. The sample lists some 150,000 clones; around 90% were seen once. Per germline, CDR1 SGHDT and CDR2 YYEEEE. V shed 7 bases and J shed 4 bases, with 17 bases lying between them. The CDR3 spans 14 residues. Overall study findings and caveats: Among TCR beta chains of equal frequency, HLA-associated ones were more clonally expanded in a later analysis. For most TCR beta V segments, an earlier analysis put the productive rate at about 90% or about 30% of the time.

On this clone itself: The antigen is not known.

The sample was PBMCs. The rearrangement links TRBV5-6 to TRBJ1-2, with unresolved D. This clonotype originated in a woman under 40 in good health and CMV-seronegative. The CDR3 reads CASGPRERTYGYTF. Written as DNA, the CDR3 is TGTGCCAGCGGACCGAGGGAACGGACCTATGGCTACACCTTC.